Listed here are 14 T cell receptor beta chains from one sample, sequenced in a study of CD8+ T cells in alopecia areata. cDNA serving as the sequencing template came from extracted, reverse transcribed RNA. Some clones are missing from TCRdb's copy, which holds only in-frame ones; the method was immunoSEQ multiplex PCR. The sample holds 150,000 to 200,000 clones, about three fifths seen once. As for treatment: oral pan-JAK inhibitor, 5-10 mg twice daily. This sample comprised CD4+ T cells sorted from blood, obtained around week 49, from a patient treated with tofacitinib. The receptor source for this set is a human donor with alopecia areata.

The chain combines TRBV7-7 with TRBJ2-2, with TRBD1 as a possible D gene (5 bases). Per the germline V gene, CDR1 is SSHAT and CDR2 is FNYEAQ (reference sequence). CDR3 size: 13 residues. V lost 5 bases, J lost 5 bases, and 9 bases lay in between. The CDR3 reads CASSRQITGELFF. The CDR3 coding sequence is TGTGCCAGCAGCCGACAGATTACCGGGGAGCTGTTTTTT.

CDR3 nucleotides: TGCGCCAGCAGCTTCACCCAGGGGAGCGGTACCGGGGAGCTGTTTTTT. This translates into CASSFTQGSGTGELFF. The J gene is TRBJ2-2, the V gene TRBV5-1; tentative D call: TRBD1 (6 bases). The length of the CDR3 is 16 residues. The germline V and J ends were trimmed by 2 bases and 5 bases, with 16 bases remaining between them. The germline V gene encodes CDR1 SGHRS and CDR2 YFSETQ.

V gene TRBV9 combines with J gene TRBJ2-5, with D perhaps matching TRBD2 (5 bases). This CDR3 comprises 13 residues. Germline values: CDR1 SGDLS, CDR2 YYNGEE. Trimming removed 2 bases at V and 1 base at J, with 6 bases between. The CDR3: CASSVSGQETQYF. In DNA form, the CDR3 reads TGTGCCAGCAGCGTCAGCGGCCAAGAGACCCAGTACTTC.

This clone came up once. This sequence joins TRBV7-9 and TRBJ2-7, with D unresolved. CDR1 is SEHNR, CDR2 FQNEAQ, per germline (reference sequence). V dropped 1 base and J dropped 6 bases, with 16 bases sitting between them. This CDR3 spans 15 amino acids. In DNA, the CDR3 is TGTGCCAGCAGCTTAGTGTCAAGGGTCCCGGGCGAGCAGTACTTC. It specifies CASSLVSRVPGEQYF.

CDR3 residues: CASSLAFAGGTDTQYF. The CDR3 DNA follows: TGTGCCAGCAGCTTGGCCTTTGCGGGGGGCACAGATACGCAGTATTTT. This chain uses TRBV5-6 with TRBJ2-3, with TRBD2 matching 7 bases. The CDR3 extends over 16 amino acids. Trimming removed 0 bases from V and 1 base from J; junction bases left unmatched: 5. Germline CDR1 reads SGHDT; CDR2 reads YYEEEE.

The count of this clone is one. J is TRBJ2-1 and V is TRBV7-3; no definite D call. CDR1 and CDR2 (germline): SGHTA, FQGTGA. The V gene lost 0 bases and the J gene lost 6 bases, with 12 bases spanning the gap. The CDR3 consists of 15 residues. This chain's CDR3 is CASSLTFATPNEQFF. The CDR3 bases are TGTGCCAGCAGCTTAACGTTTGCGACACCCAATGAGCAGTTCTTC.

The chain carries TRBV23-1 and TRBJ1-4; no clear D gene. TRBV23-1 qualifies as an ORF whose function is uncertain. The V end lost 0 bases, the J end lost 8 bases, and 16 bases lay between the germline ends. This CDR3 is 16 amino acids long. CDR3 loop: CASSQSIRTLCEKLFF. CDR3 DNA sequence: TGCGCCAGCAGTCAATCGATTCGCACTCTATGCGAAAAACTGTTTTTT.

The chain employs TRBV5-1 and TRBJ2-3; TRBD2 aligns across 7 bases. The CDR3 has 12 amino acids. In germline, CDR1 is SGHRS, CDR2 YFSETQ. V lost 2 bases, J lost 10 bases, and 4 bases stayed unmatched. The CDR3 protein is CASSLGLVPQYF. As DNA, the CDR3 is TGCGCCAGCAGCTTAGGACTAGTGCCGCAGTATTTT.

This clone was counted a single time. The rearrangement uses TRBV19 and TRBJ2-5, with 7 bases identical to TRBD1. J was trimmed by 3 bases and V by 4 bases; bases with no gene match: 8. The CDR3 covers 15 residues. Germline assignment: CDR1 LNHDA and CDR2 SQIVND (reference sequence). The CDR3, as DNA: TGTGCCAGTAGTACGGAGACAGGGTATGAAGAGACCCAGTACTTC. It translates to CASSTETGYEETQYF.

The rearrangement joins TRBV18 to TRBJ1-5; TRBD1 is a possible D gene (5 bases). Germline V gene lookup returns CDR1 KGHSH and CDR2 LQKENI. Deletions cut 4 bases from V and 3 bases from J, with 13 bases between. The CDR3 contains 15 residues. The CDR3 DNA reads as TGTGCCAGCTCACGGGACCGCGACTACAATCAGCCCCAGCATTTT. This translates into CASSRDRDYNQPQHF.

This chain's CDR3 is CASSQGSGTDSGIMRYTF. CDR3 coding DNA: TGCGCCAGCAGCCAAGGGTCCGGGACAGACTCAGGCATTATGCGCTACACCTTC. The chain links TRBV4-3 to TRBJ1-2; 7 bases are a match to TRBD1. V gave up 1 base and J gave up 9 bases; unmatched junction bases: 20. The CDR3 consists of 18 residues. The germline V gene has CDR1 LGHNA and CDR2 YSLEER.

This clone was counted a few times. The CDR3: CASSSTGGRQETQYF. The CDR3 DNA reads TGTGCCAGCAGCTCGACGGGGGGGCGGCAAGAGACCCAGTACTTC. V usage is TRBV7-7 and J usage is TRBJ2-5, with TRBD2 matching over 8 bases. Germline values: CDR1 SSHAT, CDR2 FNYEAQ (reference sequence). V gave up 4 bases and J gave up 2 bases; unmatched junction bases: 6. CDR3 size: 15 residues.

This chain joins TRBV27 and TRBJ2-3; D is unresolved. V lost 6 bases and J 1 base, leaving 11 bases between the germline ends. Per germline, CDR1 MNHEY and CDR2 SMNVEV (reference sequence). The CDR3 has 14 residues. This chain's CDR3 is CASREFGGTDTQYF. CDR3 sequence (DNA): TGTGCCAGCAGGGAGTTTGGGGGCACAGATACGCAGTATTTT.

V usage is TRBV30 and J usage is TRBJ2-1, with D possibly matching TRBD2 (6 bases). The CDR3 has 15 amino acids. V was trimmed by 2 bases and J by 6 bases, leaving 17 bases between them. Germline CDR1 is GTSNPN and CDR2 is SVGIG (reference sequence). The CDR3 loop is CAWSPPQRLGNEQFF. CDR3 DNA: TGTGCCTGGAGTCCCCCTCAAAGACTAGGCAATGAGCAGTTCTTC.